Each of the 20 T cell receptor beta chains below was sequenced from the same sample in a study of T-cell reconstitution after alpha-beta-depleted transplantation in children. Unique molecular identifiers were incorporated when the TCRbeta library was constructed. TCRdb passed the PCR reads through MiXCR, listing each CDR3 protein once. The repertoire consists of about 1,000,000 distinct CDR3 sequences, with about 30% occurring once and the leading ten covering more than 25%. The sample consisted of PBMCs, mostly from graft donor cells, taken 360 days after TCRalphabeta/CD19-depleted stem cell transplant. The receptor set was obtained from a boy under two years old who had a stem cell transplant for SCID, so the T cells may come from the graft donor.

J is TRBJ2-7 and V is TRBV12-3 or TRBV12-4, with no clear D. This CDR3 has 15 amino acids. V lost 1 base, J lost 2 bases, and 12 bases lay in between. CDR3 loop: CASSLGSPWAYEQYF. The CDR3 bases are TGTGCCAGCAGTTTAGGGTCCCCCTGGGCCTACGAGCAGTACTTC.

The gene calls are TRBV11-2 and TRBJ1-3; maybe TRBD1 (5 bases). The germline CDR1 and CDR2 sequences are SGHAT and FQNNGV. The CDR3 sequence is 13 residues long. Trimming stripped 5 bases from V and 5 bases from J, with 10 bases between. The CDR3 DNA sequence: TGTGCCAGCAGCACGGGACGGCGAAACACCATATATTTT. Translated, it gives CASSTGRRNTIYF.

This clonotype was counted between two and nine times. The gene calls are TRBV5-1 and TRBJ2-6; no definite D call. In germline, CDR1 is SGHRS, CDR2 YFSETQ. The CDR3 has 18 residues. Trimming stripped 4 bases from V and 0 bases from J, with 17 bases between. The CDR3 reads CASSLPGPLGSGANVLTF. For the CDR3, the DNA is TGCGCCAGCAGCCTACCCGGGCCCCTGGGCTCTGGGGCCAACGTCCTGACTTTC.

This clonotype has a handful of counts. The J gene is TRBJ2-5, the V gene TRBV20-1, with 10 bases that match TRBD2. This CDR3 is built from 16 residues. Looked up from germline, CDR1 is DFQATT and CDR2 is SNEGSKA (reference sequence). Germline trimming cut 0 bases from V and 5 bases from J; bases unmatched to any gene: 9. This CDR3 is CSARDSGGPQGETQYF. The DNA for the CDR3 is TGCAGTGCTAGAGATAGCGGGGGGCCCCAAGGGGAGACCCAGTACTTC.

The genes are TRBV5-1 and TRBJ2-3; 8 nucleotides line up with TRBD2. Germline V gene sequence: CDR1 SGHRS, CDR2 YFSETQ. With V trimmed by 4 bases and J by 5 bases, 18 bases remained unmatched. The CDR3 extends over 18 amino acids. The CDR3 nucleotides are TGCGCCAGCAGCCCCGGAATAAGGGCGGGGGGCCGGGGAGATACGCAGTATTTT. Translated, it gives CASSPGIRAGGRGDTQYF.

This sequence joins TRBV10-3 and TRBJ1-1, with D possibly being TRBD1 (6 bases). Germline V gene lookup returns CDR1 ENHRY and CDR2 SYGVKD. The CDR3 totals 14 residues. Trimming left V 5 bases short and J 4 bases short, with 14 bases between. The CDR3 is CAISLTGKTTEAFF. CDR3 nucleotide sequence: TGTGCCATCAGTCTTACAGGGAAAACCACTGAAGCTTTCTTT.

This clonotype was recorded a few times. CDR3: CASSYSETGNTEAFF. The CDR3 coding sequence is TGTGCCAGCAGTTACTCAGAGACAGGGAACACTGAAGCTTTCTTT. The V call is TRBV6-5, the J call TRBJ1-1; D possibly corresponds to TRBD1 (6 bases). This CDR3 comprises 15 residues. V dropped 0 bases and J dropped 1 base, with 9 bases sitting between them. Germline-derived CDR1 and CDR2 are MNHEY and SVGAGI.

This clonotype was counted between two and nine times. This chain connects TRBV3-1 to TRBJ2-7; 9 positions match TRBD1. The CDR3 consists of 15 residues. The V gene's germline CDR1 is LGHDT and CDR2 YNNKEL (reference sequence). Trimming at V came to 6 bases and at J to 4 bases, leaving 10 bases not matched to a gene. The CDR3 sequence is CASSATGGITYEQYF. The CDR3 bases are TGTGCCAGCAGTGCAACAGGGGGCATTACGTACGAGCAGTACTTC.

The rearrangement uses TRBV6-2 or TRBV6-3 and TRBJ2-7; D gene uncertain. V lost 6 bases and J lost 1, with 16 bases in between. Germline V gene sequence: CDR1 MNHEY, CDR2 SVGEGT. CDR3 size: 15 residues. CDR3 region: CASSTPAWPSYEQYF. The CDR3 nucleotides are TGTGCCAGCAGCACCCCGGCTTGGCCATCCTACGAGCAGTACTTC.

This clonotype was detected only a few times. V usage is TRBV4-3 and J usage is TRBJ2-3, with D perhaps matching TRBD1 or TRBD2 (5 bases each). The V gene's germline CDR1 is LGHNA and CDR2 YSLEER. This CDR3 is 13 amino acids long. The ends were cut back, 2 bases at V and 12 bases at J, with 15 bases in the middle. Here the CDR3 DNA reads TGCGCCAGCAGCCAACCAGGGACGTCAGCCCAGTATTTT. Amino acid sequence: CASSQPGTSAQYF.

The genes are TRBV7-8 and TRBJ1-6; TRBD1 matches 9 bases. V trimming: 5 bases; J trimming: 7 bases; junction bases outside the gene matches: 9. The CDR3 is made up of 16 amino acids. Germline CDR1 and CDR2: SGHVS and FQNEAQ. The CDR3 sequence is CASSLQGARQNSPLHF. The CDR3 region has the DNA TGTGCCAGCAGCCTACAGGGGGCGCGCCAGAATTCACCCCTCCACTTT.

This clonotype was counted between two and nine times. This chain joins TRBV10-2 and TRBJ1-6; D gene uncertain. V dropped 1 base and J dropped 6 bases, with 7 bases sitting between them. There are 14 residues in the CDR3. Germline CDR1 and CDR2: WSHSY and SAAADI. For the CDR3, the DNA is TGCGCCAGCAGTGAGTGGAGCTTTAATTCACCCCTCCACTTT. The encoded protein is CASSEWSFNSPLHF.

The V and J genes are TRBV29-1 and TRBJ1-3, with a weak D call TRBD1 (5 bases). This CDR3 has 14 residues. Germline CDR1 is SQVTM and CDR2 is ANQGSEA. Trimming stripped 6 bases from V and 4 bases from J, with 16 bases between. Here the CDR3 reads CSVRDLDRGNTIYF. For the CDR3, the DNA is TGCAGCGTCCGGGACCTAGACCGAGGAAACACCATATATTTT.

The sample holds a few counts of this clonotype. The rearrangement joins TRBV6-2 or TRBV6-3 to TRBJ2-7; D not certain. CDR1 is MNHEY, CDR2 SVGEGT, per germline. CDR3 length: 13 residues. V lost 5 bases and J 4 bases, leaving 12 bases between the germline ends. The CDR3, as DNA: TGTGCCAGCAGTGTAAACCTTCGGTACGAGCAGTACTTC. It encodes CASSVNLRYEQYF.

This chain's CDR3 is CASSSQPLGEETQYF. The CDR3, as DNA: TGCGCCAGCAGCTCCCAGCCCCTAGGGGAAGAGACCCAGTACTTC. The rearrangement links TRBV5-1 to TRBJ2-5, with D possibly being TRBD1 (5 bases). V lost 3 bases and J lost 3, with 15 bases in between. Germline V gene data show CDR1 as SGHRS and CDR2 as YFSETQ. The CDR3 length is 15 residues.

The rearrangement uses TRBV2 and TRBJ1-4; D gene ambiguous. Germline CDR1 and CDR2: SNHLY and FYNNEI. Trimming removed 4 bases at V and 8 bases at J, with 5 bases between. The CDR3 consists of 11 residues. In DNA form, the CDR3 reads TGTGCCAGCAGTGGGGAGGAAAAACTGTTTTTT. Amino acid sequence: CASSGEEKLFF.

This clonotype showed up many times. The V gene is TRBV20-1, the J gene TRBJ2-1; 7 bases are shared with TRBD1. Germline CDR1 is DFQATT and CDR2 is SNEGSKA (reference sequence). The CDR3 extends over 12 amino acids. With V trimmed by 4 bases and J by 4 bases, 1 base remained unmatched. The CDR3 DNA sequence: TGCAGTGCTATACAGGGGTACAATGAGCAGTTCTTC. It yields the protein CSAIQGYNEQFF.

The rearrangement joins TRBV20-1 to TRBJ2-3; D gene ambiguous. The V gene's germline CDR1 is DFQATT and CDR2 SNEGSKA (reference sequence). V lost 1 base and J 0 bases, leaving 11 bases between the germline ends. The CDR3 spans 15 residues. The CDR3 reads CSARAELTSTDTQYF. The CDR3 nucleotides read TGCAGTGCTAGAGCTGAATTAACTAGCACAGATACGCAGTATTTT.

The V gene is TRBV6-1, the J gene TRBJ2-7; no definite D call. Germline CDR1 and CDR2: MNHNS and SASEGT. The length of the CDR3 is 13 residues. V was pared by 6 bases and J by 4 bases, with 13 bases between. CDR3 nucleotides: TGTGCCAGCAGATCGGCACAGCTTTACGAGCAGTACTTC. It codes for CASRSAQLYEQYF.

This clonotype was counted only a few times. The V and J genes are TRBV6-5 and TRBJ2-7, with 7 bases that match TRBD2. The CDR3 is made up of 16 amino acids. Trimming took 2 bases from V and 2 from J; bases not matched to a gene: 9. Per the germline V gene, CDR1 is MNHEY and CDR2 is SVGAGI. The CDR3 spells CASSYRASGRTYEQYF. The DNA for the CDR3 is TGTGCCAGCAGTTACCGGGCTAGCGGACGGACCTACGAGCAGTACTTC.